This TCR beta chain was documented in a study of blood T cell repertoires in COVID-19. At the level of the study: The analysed material was cDNA or gDNA that came from T cells, B-cell-depleted T cells, or PBMCs.

Losses at the gene ends were 1 base for V and 6 bases for J; bases not matched to a gene: 2. The CDR3 extends over 14 amino acids. Germline CDR1 GTSNPN, CDR2 SVGIG (reference sequence). The table came from immunoSEQ multiplex PCR; TCRdb's copy has only in-frame clones and leaves some out. The table has approximately 150,000 clones, 75% to 90% seen once. This clone appeared once. Sequenced material: peripheral blood. The receptor was isolated from a man aged 65 to 85 with acute or convalescent COVID-19. The V gene is TRBV30, the J gene TRBJ2-7; TRBD2 matches 14 bases. The CDR3 here is CAWSGLAGGPEQYF. The CDR3 nucleotides are TGTGCCTGGAGTGGACTAGCGGGGGGGCCCGAGCAGTACTTC.